This T cell receptor beta chain was obtained from a study of T cells in Graves' hyperthyroidism and ophthalmopathy. This clonotype has just a few counts. This CDR3 has 13 residues. Germline V gives CDR1 SGHTA, CDR2 FQGNSA. V was trimmed by 5 bases and J by 3 bases, leaving 7 bases between them. It was RNA transcripts that yielded the amplified TCR beta CDR3 regions. With the HTBI primer set, the TCR CDR3 went through a first round of RT-PCR. Via MiXCR, TCRdb re-called the multiplex PCR reads, giving one row per CDR3 protein. This sample yields 300,000 to 400,000 distinct CDR3 sequences, of which 21% are seen a single time; around 48% belongs to the top ten.

The rearrangement joins TRBV7-2 to TRBJ1-4; the D is unclear. The sample comprised blood. This receptor was identified in a woman between 45 and 65 years old with Graves' hyperthyroidism. The CDR3 is CASSNQPNEKLFF. CDR3 DNA: TGTGCCAGCAGCAACCAGCCTAATGAAAAACTGTTTTTT.